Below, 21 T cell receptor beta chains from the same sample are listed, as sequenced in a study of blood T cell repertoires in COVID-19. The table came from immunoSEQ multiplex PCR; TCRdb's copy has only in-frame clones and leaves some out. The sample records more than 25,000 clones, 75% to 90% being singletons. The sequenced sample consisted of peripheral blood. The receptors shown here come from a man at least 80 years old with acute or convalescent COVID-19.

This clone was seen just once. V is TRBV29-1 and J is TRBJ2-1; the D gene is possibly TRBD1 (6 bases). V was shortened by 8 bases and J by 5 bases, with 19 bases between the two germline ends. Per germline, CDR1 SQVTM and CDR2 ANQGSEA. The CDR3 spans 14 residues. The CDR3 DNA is TGCAGCCATGGGTCATGGACAGAAGACAATGAGCAGTTCTTC. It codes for CSHGSWTEDNEQFF.

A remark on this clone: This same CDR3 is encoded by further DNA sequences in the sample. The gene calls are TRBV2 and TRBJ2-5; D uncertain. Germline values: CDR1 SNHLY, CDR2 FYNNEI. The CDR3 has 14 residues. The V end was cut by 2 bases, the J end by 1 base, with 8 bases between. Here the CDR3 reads CASSEKEFQETQYF. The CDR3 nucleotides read TGTGCCAGCAGTGAAAAGGAGTTCCAAGAGACCCAGTACTTC.

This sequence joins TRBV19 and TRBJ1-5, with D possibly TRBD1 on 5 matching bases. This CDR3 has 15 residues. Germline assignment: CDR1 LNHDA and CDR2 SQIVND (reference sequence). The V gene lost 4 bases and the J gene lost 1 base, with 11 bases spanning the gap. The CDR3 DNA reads TGTGCCAGTAGTAGAGGAGGGGAAAGCAATCAGCCCCAGCATTTT. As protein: CASSRGGESNQPQHF. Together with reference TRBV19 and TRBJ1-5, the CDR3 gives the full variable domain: DGGITQSPKYLFRKEGQNVTLSCEQNLNHDAMYWYRQDPGQGLRLIYYSQIVNDFQKGDIAEGYSVSREKKESFPLTVTSAQKNPTAFYLCASSRGGESNQPQHFGDGTRLSIL.

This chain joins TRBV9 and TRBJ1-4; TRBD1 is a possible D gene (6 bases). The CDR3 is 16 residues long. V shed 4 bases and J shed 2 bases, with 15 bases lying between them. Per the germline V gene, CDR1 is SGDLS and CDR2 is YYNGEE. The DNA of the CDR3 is TGTGCCAGCAGCACCGGCGGGGGGGCTACTAATGAAAAACTGTTTTTT. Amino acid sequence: CASSTGGGATNEKLFF.

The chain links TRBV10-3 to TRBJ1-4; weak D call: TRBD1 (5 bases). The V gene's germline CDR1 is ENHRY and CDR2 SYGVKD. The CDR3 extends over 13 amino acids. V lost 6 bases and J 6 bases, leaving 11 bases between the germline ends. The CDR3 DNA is TGTGCCATCAGGGGGTCGACAGATGAAAAACTGTTTTTT. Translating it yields CAIRGSTDEKLFF.

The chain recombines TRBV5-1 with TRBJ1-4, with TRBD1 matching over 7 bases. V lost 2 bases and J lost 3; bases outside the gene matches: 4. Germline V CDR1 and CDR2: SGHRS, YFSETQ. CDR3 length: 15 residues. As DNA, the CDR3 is TGCGCCAGCAGCTTAGGGACAGTGGCTAATGAAAAACTGTTTTTT. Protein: CASSLGTVANEKLFF.

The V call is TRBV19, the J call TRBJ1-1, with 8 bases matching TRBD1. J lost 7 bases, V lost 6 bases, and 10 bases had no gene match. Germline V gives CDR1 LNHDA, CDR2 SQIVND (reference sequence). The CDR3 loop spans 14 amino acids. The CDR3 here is CASSRPGTGLEAFF. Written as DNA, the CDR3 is TGTGCCAGTAGCCGACCCGGGACAGGTCTTGAAGCTTTCTTT.

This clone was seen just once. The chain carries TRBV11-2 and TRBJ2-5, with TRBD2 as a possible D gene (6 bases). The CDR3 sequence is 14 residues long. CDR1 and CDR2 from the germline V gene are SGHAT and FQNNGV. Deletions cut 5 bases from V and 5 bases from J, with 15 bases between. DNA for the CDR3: TGTGCCAGCAGCCTGACTAGTGGCGGGGAGACCCAGTACTTC. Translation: CASSLTSGGETQYF.

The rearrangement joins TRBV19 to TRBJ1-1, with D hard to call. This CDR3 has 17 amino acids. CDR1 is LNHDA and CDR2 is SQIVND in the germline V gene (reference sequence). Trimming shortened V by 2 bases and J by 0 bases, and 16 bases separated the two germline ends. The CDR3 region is CASSISTIAALNTEAFF. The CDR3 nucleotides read TGTGCCAGTAGTATAAGTACCATAGCGGCCCTGAACACTGAAGCTTTCTTT.

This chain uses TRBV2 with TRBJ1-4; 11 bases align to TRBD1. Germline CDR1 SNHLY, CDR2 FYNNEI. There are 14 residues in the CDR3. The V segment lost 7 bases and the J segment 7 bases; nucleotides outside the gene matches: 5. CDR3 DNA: TGTGCCAGCACCGGACAGGGGGCTCGTGAAAAACTGTTTTTT. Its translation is CASTGQGAREKLFF.

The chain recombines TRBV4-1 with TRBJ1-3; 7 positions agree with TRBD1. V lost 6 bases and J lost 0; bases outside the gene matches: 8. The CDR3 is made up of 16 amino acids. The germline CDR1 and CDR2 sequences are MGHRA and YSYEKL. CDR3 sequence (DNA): TGCGCCAGCAGTCTAGACAGGGCCTACTCTGGAAACACCATATATTTT. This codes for CASSLDRAYSGNTIYF.

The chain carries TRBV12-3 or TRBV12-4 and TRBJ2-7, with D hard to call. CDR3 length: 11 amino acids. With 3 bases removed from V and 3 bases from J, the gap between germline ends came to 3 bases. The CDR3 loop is CASSFSYEQYF. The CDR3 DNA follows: TGTGCCAGCAGTTTCAGCTACGAGCAGTACTTC.

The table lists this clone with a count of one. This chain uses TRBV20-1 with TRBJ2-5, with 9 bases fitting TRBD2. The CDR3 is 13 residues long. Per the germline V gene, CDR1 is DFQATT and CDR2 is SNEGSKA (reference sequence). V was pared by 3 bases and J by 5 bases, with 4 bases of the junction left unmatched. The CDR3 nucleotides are TGCAGTGCTAGTCTAAGCGGGGGGGAGACCCAGTACTTC. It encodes CSASLSGGETQYF.

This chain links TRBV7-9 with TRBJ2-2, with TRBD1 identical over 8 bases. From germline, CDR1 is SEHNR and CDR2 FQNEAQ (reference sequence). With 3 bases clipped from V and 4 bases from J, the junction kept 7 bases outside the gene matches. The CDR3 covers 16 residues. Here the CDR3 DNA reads TGTGCCAGCAGCTTTGGACAGGGAGGCCGCACCGGGGAGCTGTTTTTT. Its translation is CASSFGQGGRTGELFF.

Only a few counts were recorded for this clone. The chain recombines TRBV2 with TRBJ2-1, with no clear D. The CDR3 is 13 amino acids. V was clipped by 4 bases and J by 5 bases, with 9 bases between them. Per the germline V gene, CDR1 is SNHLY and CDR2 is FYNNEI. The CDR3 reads CASSGVEDNEQFF. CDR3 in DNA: TGTGCCAGCAGTGGCGTAGAAGACAATGAGCAGTTCTTC.

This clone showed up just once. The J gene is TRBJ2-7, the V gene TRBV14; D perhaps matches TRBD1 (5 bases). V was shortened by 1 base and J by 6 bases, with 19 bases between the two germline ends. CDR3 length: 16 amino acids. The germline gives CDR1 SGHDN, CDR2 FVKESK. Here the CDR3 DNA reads TGTGCCAGCAGCCAAGGGTTCGGGCAGGGAACTGGCGAGCAGTACTTC. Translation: CASSQGFGQGTGEQYF.

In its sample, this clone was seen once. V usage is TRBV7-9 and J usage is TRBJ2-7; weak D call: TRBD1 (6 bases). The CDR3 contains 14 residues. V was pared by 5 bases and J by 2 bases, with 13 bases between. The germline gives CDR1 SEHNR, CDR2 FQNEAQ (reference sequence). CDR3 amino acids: CASSRNRVPYEQYF. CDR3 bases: TGTGCCAGCAGCCGTAACAGGGTTCCCTACGAGCAGTACTTC.

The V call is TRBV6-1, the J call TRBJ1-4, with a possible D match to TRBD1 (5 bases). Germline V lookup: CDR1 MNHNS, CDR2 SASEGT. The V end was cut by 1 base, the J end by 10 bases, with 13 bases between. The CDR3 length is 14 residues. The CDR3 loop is CASSEVAGPRKLFF. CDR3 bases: TGTGCCAGCAGTGAAGTCGCAGGGCCCAGAAAACTGTTTTTT.

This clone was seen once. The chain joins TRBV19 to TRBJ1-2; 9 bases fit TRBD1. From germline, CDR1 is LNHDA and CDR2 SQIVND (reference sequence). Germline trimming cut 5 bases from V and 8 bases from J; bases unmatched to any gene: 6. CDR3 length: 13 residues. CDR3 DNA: TGTGCCAGTAGTTTCGGACAGGGGCAAGGCTACACCTTC. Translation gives CASSFGQGQGYTF.

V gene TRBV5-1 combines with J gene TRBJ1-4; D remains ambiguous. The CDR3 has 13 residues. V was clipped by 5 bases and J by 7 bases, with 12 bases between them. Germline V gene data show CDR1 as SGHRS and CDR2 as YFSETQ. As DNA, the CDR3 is TGCGCCAGCAGTAGGAGAGCGGGTGAAAAACTGTTTTTT. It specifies CASSRRAGEKLFF.

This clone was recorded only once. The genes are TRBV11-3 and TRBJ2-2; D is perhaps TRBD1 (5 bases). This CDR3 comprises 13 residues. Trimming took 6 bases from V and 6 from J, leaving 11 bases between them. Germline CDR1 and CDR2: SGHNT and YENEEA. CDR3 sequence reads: CASRQDPPGELFF. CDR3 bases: TGTGCCAGCAGACAGGACCCCCCCGGGGAGCTGTTTTTT. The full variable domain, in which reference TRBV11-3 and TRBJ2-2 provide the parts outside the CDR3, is EAGVVQSPRYKIIEKKQPVAFWCNPISGHNTLYWYLQNLGQGPELLIRYENEEAVDDSQLPKDRFSAERLKGVDSTLKIQPAELGDSAVYLCASRQDPPGELFFGEGSRLTVL.